The rows below give T cell receptor beta chains drawn from one sample of a study of blood T cell repertoires in COVID-19. Data came from immunoSEQ multiplex PCR; TCRdb stores just in-frame clones and leaves some out. The table has 200,000 to 300,000 clones, roughly 88% seen once. The specimen was peripheral blood. Every receptor here comes from an elderly woman with COVID-19, enrolled during active disease. The CDR3 runs from the conserved cysteine through the conserved F or W.

J	V	CDR3
TRBJ1-1	TRBV20-1	CSASLGDRAGTEAFF
TRBJ2-3	TRBV24-1	CATSDSSPGGRDTQYF
TRBJ1-1	TRBV19	CASGILRTDRTEAFF
TRBJ1-2	TRBV7-2	CASTESGEGYTF
TRBJ1-3	TRBV3-1/TRBV3-2	CASSLLNSGNTIYF
TRBJ2-5	TRBV5-1	CASSSSGAETQYF
TRBJ2-4	TRBV3-1/TRBV3-2	CASSQVGRGLAKNIQYF
TRBJ1-4	TRBV11-2	CASSAQREKLFF
TRBJ2-3	TRBV27	CASRPRVGHQLRTDTQYF
TRBJ2-6	TRBV28	CASSSPRGSGANVLTF
TRBJ1-5	TRBV19	CASSYRGASQPQHF
TRBJ2-5	TRBV5-4	CASSSKTGRETQYF
TRBJ1-6	TRBV5-1	CASRRTVSNSPLHF
TRBJ1-2	TRBV19	CASRATGANYGYTF
TRBJ2-1	TRBV5-4	CASSGGQYNEQFF
TRBJ1-2	TRBV7-2	CASSPGTDSPYGYTF
TRBJ1-1	TRBV7-9	CASSLDIYTEAFF
TRBJ1-2	TRBV28	CASSLGYGRYEGYTF
TRBJ1-3	TRBV3-1/TRBV3-2	CASSQPQGGGNTIYF
TRBJ1-2	TRBV7-2	CASSDTGGRDYGYTF
TRBJ2-1	TRBV7-2	CASSFSGGTYNEQFF
TRBJ2-1	TRBV19	CASSPLSSGTGSYNEQFF
TRBJ1-5	TRBV6-2/TRBV6-3	CASSWGDVFGDQPQHF
TRBJ1-2	TRBV19	CASSSQGGPYYGYTF
TRBJ2-5	TRBV4-1	CASSQFRVGGGDQETQYF
TRBJ2-1	TRBV2	CASSVGTAANEQFF
TRBJ2-1	TRBV6-4	CASSDSIWGQQFF
TRBJ1-1	TRBV3-1/TRBV3-2	CASSQDLQGFEAFF
TRBJ1-1	TRBV6-5	CASSRLTGNTEAFF
TRBJ2-1	TRBV3-1/TRBV3-2	CASSLGAASNEQFF
TRBJ1-1	TRBV3-1/TRBV3-2	CASSSIGGTYTEAFF
TRBJ2-1	TRBV7-3	CASSSVGGDEQFF
TRBJ1-5	TRBV10-3	CAIRDRDGNQPQHF
TRBJ1-4	TRBV5-1	CASSLDRAPEKLFF
TRBJ2-1	TRBV5-4	CASSLTSGGYNEQFF
TRBJ2-7	TRBV2	CAGRTGSSYEQYF
TRBJ1-2	TRBV6-4	CASSGSVGTVYGYTF
TRBJ1-5	TRBV2	CASSGQGEGQPQHF
TRBJ1-1	TRBV6-4	CASSECGQGAFF
TRBJ1-2	TRBV7-2	CASSLNRVGYGYTF
TRBJ2-1	TRBV29-1	CSGSGTGDYNEQFF
TRBJ2-5	TRBV18	CASSPQAGQETQYF
TRBJ2-1	TRBV5-1	CASSISGEYYNEQFF
TRBJ1-2	TRBV10-1	CASSRDSYGYTF
TRBJ1-1	TRBV5-1	CASNRDTGSHTEAFF
TRBJ1-1	TRBV5-4	CASNFAGVNTEAFF
TRBJ2-6	TRBV11-2	CASSRGTLNVLTF
TRBJ2-3	TRBV24-1	CATSDASGGAEDTQYF
TRBJ2-3	TRBV5-1	CASSLDRASTDTQYF
TRBJ1-5	TRBV19	CASSAGQVGNQPQHF
TRBJ2-5	TRBV18	CASSRTSGETQYF
TRBJ2-5	TRBV7-2	CASSSRFQETQYF
TRBJ2-3	TRBV4-2	CASSQGQGEGTDTQYF
TRBJ1-5	TRBV20-1	CSASGTGSSNQPQHF
TRBJ1-3	TRBV3-1/TRBV3-2	CASSLGTGGNTIYF
TRBJ2-7	TRBV2	CASSVNRGPSYEQYF
TRBJ1-2	TRBV4-3	CASSQGQGEGYGYTF